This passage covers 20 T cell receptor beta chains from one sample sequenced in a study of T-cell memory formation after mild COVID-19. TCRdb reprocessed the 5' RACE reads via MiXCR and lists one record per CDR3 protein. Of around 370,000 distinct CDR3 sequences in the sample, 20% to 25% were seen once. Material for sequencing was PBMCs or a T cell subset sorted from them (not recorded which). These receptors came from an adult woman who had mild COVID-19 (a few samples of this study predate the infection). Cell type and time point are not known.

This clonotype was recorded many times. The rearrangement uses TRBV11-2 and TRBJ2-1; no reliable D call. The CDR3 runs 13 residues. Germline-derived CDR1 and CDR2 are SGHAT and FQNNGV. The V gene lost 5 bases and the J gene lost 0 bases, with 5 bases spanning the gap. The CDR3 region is CASSPRSYNEQFF. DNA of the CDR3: TGTGCCAGCAGCCCGCGCTCCTACAATGAGCAGTTCTTC. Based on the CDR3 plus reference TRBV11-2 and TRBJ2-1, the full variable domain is EAGVAQSPRYKIIEKRQSVAFWCNPISGHATLYWYQQILGQGPKLLIQFQNNGVVDDSQLPKDRFSAERLKGVDSTLKIQPAKLEDSAVYLCASSPRSYNEQFFGPGTRLTVL.

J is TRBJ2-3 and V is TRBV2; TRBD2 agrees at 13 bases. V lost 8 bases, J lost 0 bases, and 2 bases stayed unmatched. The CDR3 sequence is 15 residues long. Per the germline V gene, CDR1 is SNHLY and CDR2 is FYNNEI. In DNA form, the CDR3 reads TGTGCCAGCGGACTAGCGGGGGCTAGCACAGATACGCAGTATTTT. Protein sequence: CASGLAGASTDTQYF. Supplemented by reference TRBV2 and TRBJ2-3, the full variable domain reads EPEVTQTPSHQVTQMGQEVILRCVPISNHLYFYWYRQILGQKVEFLVSFYNNEISEKSEIFDDQFSVERPDGSNFTLKIRSTKLEDSAMYFCASGLAGASTDTQYFGPGTRLTVL.

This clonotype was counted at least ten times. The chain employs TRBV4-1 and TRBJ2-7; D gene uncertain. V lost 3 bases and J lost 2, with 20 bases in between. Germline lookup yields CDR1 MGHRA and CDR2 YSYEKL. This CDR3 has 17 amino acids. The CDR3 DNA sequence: TGCGCCAGCAGCCAGGGTTCCCTAGGGCAGGATCCCTACGAGCAGTACTTC. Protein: CASSQGSLGQDPYEQYF.

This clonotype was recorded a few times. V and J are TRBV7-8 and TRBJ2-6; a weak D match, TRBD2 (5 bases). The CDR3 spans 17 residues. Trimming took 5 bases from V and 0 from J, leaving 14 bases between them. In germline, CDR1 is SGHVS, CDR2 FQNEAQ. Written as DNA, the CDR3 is TGTGCCAGCAGCATTTGGACCCGGGGCTCTGGGGCCAACGTCCTGACTTTC. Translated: CASSIWTRGSGANVLTF.

The CDR3 reads CASSPQGAGGLVEQFF. For the CDR3, the DNA is TGTGCCAGCAGCCCCCAGGGGGCGGGAGGCCTCGTTGAGCAGTTCTTC. The chain uses TRBV14 and TRBJ2-1; D may be TRBD1 or TRBD2 (8 bases each). This CDR3 region has 16 residues. Germline V lookup: CDR1 SGHDN, CDR2 FVKESK. The V end lost 4 bases, the J end lost 9 bases, and 22 bases lay between the germline ends.

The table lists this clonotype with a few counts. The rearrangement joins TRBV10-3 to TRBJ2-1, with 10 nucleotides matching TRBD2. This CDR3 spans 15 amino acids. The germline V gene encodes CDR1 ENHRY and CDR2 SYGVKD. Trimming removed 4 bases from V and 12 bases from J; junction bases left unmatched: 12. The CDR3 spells CAISGTSGPLVGQFF. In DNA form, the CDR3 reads TGTGCCATCAGTGGGACTAGCGGCCCCTTGGTTGGGCAGTTCTTC.

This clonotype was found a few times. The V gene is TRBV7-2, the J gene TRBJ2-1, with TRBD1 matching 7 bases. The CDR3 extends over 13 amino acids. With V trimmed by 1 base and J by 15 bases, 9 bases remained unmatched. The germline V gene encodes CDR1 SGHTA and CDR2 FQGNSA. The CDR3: CASSLGGGTVLFF. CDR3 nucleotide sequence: TGTGCCAGCAGCTTAGGTGGTGGGACAGTCCTGTTCTTC.

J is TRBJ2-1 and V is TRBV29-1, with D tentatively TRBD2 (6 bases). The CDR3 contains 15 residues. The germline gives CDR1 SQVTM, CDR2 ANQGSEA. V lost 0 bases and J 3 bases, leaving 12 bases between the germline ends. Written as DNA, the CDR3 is TGCAGCGTTGAAGAGGGTTTAGCGGTCTACAATGAGCAGTTCTTC. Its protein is CSVEEGLAVYNEQFF.

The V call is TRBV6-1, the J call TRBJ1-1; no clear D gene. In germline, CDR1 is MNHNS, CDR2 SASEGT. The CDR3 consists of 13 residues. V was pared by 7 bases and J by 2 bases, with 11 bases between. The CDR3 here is CASILTTNTEAFF. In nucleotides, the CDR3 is TGTGCCAGCATACTGACCACCAACACTGAAGCTTTCTTT.

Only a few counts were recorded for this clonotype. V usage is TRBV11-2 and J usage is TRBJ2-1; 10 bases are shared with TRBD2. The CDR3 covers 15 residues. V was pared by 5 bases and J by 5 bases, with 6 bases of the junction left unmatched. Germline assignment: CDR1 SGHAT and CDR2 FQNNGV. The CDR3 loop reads CASSLTSGNNNEQFF. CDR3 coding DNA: TGTGCCAGCAGCCTTACTAGCGGGAATAACAATGAGCAGTTCTTC.

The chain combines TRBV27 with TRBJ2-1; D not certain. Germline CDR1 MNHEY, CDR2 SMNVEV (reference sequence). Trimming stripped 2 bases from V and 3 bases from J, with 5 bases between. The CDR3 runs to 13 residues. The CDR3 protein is CASSLVHYNEQFF. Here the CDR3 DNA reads TGTGCCAGCAGTTTAGTTCACTACAATGAGCAGTTCTTC.

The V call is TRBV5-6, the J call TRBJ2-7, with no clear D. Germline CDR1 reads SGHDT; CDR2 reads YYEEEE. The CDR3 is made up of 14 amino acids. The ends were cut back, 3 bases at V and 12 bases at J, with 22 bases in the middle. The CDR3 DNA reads TGTGCCAGCAGCTGGGGAACCGGGCCGCGAGACGCGTACTTC. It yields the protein CASSWGTGPRDAYF.

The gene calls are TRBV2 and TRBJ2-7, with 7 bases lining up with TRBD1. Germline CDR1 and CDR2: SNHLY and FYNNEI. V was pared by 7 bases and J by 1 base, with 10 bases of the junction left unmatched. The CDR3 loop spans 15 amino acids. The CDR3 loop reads CASIPDRKVSYEQYF. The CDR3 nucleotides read TGTGCCAGCATTCCGGACAGGAAAGTGTCCTACGAGCAGTACTTC.

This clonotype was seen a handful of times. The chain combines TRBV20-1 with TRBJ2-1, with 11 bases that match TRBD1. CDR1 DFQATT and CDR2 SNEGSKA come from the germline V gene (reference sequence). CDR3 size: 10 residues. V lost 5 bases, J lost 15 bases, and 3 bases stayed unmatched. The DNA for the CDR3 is TGCAGTGCTGGACAGGGGGCGCCGTTCTTC. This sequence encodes CSAGQGAPFF.

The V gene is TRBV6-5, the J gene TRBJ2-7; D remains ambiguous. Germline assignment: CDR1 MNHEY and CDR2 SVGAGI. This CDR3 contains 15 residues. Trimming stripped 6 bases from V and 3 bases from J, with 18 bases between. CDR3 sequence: CASSSRAYKDYEQYF. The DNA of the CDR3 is TGTGCCAGCAGCTCCCGGGCCTACAAGGACTACGAGCAGTACTTC.

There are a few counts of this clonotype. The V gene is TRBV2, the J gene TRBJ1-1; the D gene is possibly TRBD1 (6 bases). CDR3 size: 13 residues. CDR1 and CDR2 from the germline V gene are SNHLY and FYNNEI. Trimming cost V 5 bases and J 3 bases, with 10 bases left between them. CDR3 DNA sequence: TGTGCCAGCAGTAACAGGGTATACACTGAAGCTTTCTTT. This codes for CASSNRVYTEAFF.

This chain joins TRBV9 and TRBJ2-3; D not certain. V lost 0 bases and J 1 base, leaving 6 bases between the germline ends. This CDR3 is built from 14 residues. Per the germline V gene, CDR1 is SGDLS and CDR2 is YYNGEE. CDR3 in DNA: TGTGCCAGCAGCGTAGAATTCCGCACAGATACGCAGTATTTT. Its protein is CASSVEFRTDTQYF.

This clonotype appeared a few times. The DNA for the CDR3 is TGTGCCAGCAGTTCACCGGTGCGGGGAGAGACCCAGTACTTC. Amino acid sequence: CASSSPVRGETQYF. The chain has TRBV7-2 and TRBJ2-5; D perhaps matches TRBD2 (6 bases). The CDR3 is 14 amino acids. Germline V gene sequence: CDR1 SGHTA, CDR2 FQGNSA. V lost 6 bases and J lost 4, with 15 bases in between.

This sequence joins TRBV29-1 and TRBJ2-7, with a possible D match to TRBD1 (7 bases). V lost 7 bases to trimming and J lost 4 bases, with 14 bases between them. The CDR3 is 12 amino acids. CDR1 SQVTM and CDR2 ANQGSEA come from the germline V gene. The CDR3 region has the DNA TGCAGCGGCTGGGGGGACAGTTACGAGCAGTACTTC. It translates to CSGWGDSYEQYF.

CDR3 amino acids: CASSRAGGPGSDTQYF. The CDR3 bases are TGTGCCAGTAGTAGAGCGGGAGGGCCGGGGTCAGATACGCAGTATTTT. J is TRBJ2-3 and V is TRBV19; 10 nucleotides line up with TRBD2. Looked up from germline, CDR1 is LNHDA and CDR2 is SQIVND (reference sequence). V lost 4 bases and J lost 4; bases outside the gene matches: 8. The CDR3 has 16 amino acids.